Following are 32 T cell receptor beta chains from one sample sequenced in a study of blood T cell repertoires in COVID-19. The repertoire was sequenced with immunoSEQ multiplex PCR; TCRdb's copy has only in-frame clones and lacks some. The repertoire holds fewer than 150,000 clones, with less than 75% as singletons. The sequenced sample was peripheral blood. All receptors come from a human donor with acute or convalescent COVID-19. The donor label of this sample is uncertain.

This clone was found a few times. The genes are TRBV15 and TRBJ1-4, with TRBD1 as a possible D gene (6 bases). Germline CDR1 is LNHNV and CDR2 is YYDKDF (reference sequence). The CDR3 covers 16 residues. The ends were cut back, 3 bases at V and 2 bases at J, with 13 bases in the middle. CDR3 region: CATSRHRAGTNEKLFF. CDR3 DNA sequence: TGTGCCACCAGCAGGCACAGGGCCGGCACTAATGAAAAACTGTTTTTT.

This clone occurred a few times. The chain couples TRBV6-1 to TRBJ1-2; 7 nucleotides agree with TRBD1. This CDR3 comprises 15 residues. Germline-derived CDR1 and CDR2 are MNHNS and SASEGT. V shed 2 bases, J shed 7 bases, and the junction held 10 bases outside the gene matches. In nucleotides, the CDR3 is TGTGCCAGCAGTGAAAAAATAAGGGGGCTTGGTGGCTACACCTTC. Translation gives CASSEKIRGLGGYTF.

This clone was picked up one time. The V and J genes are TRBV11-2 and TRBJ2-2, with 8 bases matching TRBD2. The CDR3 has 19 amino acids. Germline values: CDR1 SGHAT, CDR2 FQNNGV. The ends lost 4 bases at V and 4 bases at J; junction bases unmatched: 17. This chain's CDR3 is CASSSHRAGGRSGTGELFF. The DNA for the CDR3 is TGTGCCAGCAGCTCCCACCGTGCGGGGGGACGGTCTGGCACCGGGGAGCTGTTTTTT.

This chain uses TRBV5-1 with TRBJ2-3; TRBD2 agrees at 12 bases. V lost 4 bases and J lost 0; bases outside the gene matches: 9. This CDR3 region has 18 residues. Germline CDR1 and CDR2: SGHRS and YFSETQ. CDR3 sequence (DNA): TGCGCCAGCAGCCTGGCGACTAGCGGGGGTACTAGCACAGATACGCAGTATTTT. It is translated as CASSLATSGGTSTDTQYF.

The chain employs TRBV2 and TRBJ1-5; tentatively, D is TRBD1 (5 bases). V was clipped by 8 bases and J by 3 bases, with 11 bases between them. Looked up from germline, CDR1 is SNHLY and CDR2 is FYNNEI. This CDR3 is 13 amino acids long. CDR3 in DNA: TGTGCCAGCGGGGGGGGAAACAATCAGCCCCAGCATTTT. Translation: CASGGGNNQPQHF.

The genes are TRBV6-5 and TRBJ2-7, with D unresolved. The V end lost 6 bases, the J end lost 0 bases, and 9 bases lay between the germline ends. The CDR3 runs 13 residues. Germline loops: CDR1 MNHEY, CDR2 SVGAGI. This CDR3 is CASRERASYEQYF. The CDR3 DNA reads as TGTGCCAGCAGAGAGCGAGCCTCCTACGAGCAGTACTTC.

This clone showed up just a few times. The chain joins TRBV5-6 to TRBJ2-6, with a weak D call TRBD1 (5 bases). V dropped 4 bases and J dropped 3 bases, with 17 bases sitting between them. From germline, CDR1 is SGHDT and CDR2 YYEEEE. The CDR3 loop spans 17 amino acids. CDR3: CASSPAGAGLGANVLTF. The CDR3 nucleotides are TGTGCCAGCAGCCCGGCTGGGGCAGGCCTTGGGGCCAACGTCCTGACTTTC.

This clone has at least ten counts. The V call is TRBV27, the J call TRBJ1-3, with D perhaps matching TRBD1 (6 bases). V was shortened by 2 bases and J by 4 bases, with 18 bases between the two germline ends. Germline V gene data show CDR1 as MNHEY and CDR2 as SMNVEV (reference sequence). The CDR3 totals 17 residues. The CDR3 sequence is CASSLTRAGARGNTIYF. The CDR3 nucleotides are TGTGCCAGCAGTTTAACCCGGGCGGGGGCGCGAGGAAACACCATATATTTT.

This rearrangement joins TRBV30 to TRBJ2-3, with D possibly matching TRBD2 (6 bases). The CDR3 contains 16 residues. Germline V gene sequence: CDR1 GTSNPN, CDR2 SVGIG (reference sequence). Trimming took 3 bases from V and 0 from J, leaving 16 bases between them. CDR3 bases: TGTGCCTGGAGGGCGTATAGCGGTCCTAGCACAGATACGCAGTATTTT. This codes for CAWRAYSGPSTDTQYF.

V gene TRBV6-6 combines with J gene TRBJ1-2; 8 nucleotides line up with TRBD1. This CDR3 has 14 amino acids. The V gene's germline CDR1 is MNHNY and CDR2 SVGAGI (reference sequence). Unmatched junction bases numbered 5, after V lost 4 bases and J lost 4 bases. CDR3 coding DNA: TGTGCCAGCAGTTCCGGGACAGGCATCTATGGCTACACCTTC. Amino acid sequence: CASSSGTGIYGYTF.

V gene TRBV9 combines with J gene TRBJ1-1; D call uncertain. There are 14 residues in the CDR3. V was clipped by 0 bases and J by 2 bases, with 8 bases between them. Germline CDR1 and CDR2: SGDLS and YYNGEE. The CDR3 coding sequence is TGTGCCAGCAGCGTAGGGGCCGCAAACACTGAAGCTTTCTTT. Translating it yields CASSVGAANTEAFF.

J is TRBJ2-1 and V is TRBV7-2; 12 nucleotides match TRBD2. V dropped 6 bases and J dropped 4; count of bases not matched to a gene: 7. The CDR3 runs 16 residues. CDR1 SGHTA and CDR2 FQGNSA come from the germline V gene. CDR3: CASSFLAGGPYNEQFF. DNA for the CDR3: TGTGCCAGCAGTTTCCTAGCGGGGGGGCCATACAATGAGCAGTTCTTC.

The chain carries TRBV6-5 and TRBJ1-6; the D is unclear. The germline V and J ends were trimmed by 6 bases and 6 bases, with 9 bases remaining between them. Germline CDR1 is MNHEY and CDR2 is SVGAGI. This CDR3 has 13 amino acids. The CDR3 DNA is TGTGCCAGCAGGCGGTTCGGTAATTCACCCCTCCACTTT. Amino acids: CASRRFGNSPLHF.

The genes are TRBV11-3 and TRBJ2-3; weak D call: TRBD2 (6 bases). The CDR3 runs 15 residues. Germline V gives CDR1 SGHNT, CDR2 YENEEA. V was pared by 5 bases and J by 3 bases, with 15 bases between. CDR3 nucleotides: TGTGCCAGCAGCCATGGGGGAGGAGTTACAGATACGCAGTATTTT. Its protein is CASSHGGGVTDTQYF.

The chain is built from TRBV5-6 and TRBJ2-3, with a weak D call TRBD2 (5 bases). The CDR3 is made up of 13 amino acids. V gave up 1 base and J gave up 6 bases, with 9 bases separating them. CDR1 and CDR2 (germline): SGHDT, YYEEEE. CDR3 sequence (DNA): TGTGCCAGCAGCTTGAAGGGAGAGGATACGCAGTATTTT. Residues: CASSLKGEDTQYF.

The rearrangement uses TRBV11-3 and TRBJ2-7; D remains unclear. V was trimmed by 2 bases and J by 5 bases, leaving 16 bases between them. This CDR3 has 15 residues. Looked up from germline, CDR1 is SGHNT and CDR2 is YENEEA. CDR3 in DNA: TGTGCCAGCAGCTTATCCGGCGGAACCGTCGACGAGCAGTACTTC. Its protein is CASSLSGGTVDEQYF.

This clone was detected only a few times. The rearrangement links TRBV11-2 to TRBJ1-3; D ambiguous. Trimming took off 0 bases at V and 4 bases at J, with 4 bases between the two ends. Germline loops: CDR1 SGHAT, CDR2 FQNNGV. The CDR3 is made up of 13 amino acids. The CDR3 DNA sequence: TGTGCCAGCAGCTTAGATGAGGGAAACACCATATATTTT. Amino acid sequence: CASSLDEGNTIYF.

As DNA, the CDR3 is TGTGCCAGCAGCGTAGGGCCCCTCCGGGGATGGGGCTACACCTTC. It translates to CASSVGPLRGWGYTF. The chain combines TRBV9 with TRBJ1-2; D remains unclear. Trimming removed 0 bases from V and 8 bases from J, with 17 bases in between. The CDR3 is 15 amino acids. CDR1 and CDR2 (germline): SGDLS, YYNGEE.

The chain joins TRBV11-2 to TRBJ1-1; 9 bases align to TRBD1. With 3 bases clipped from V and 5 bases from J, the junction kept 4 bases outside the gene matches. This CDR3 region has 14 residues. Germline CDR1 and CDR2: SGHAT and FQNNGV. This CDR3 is CASSLLQGATEAFF. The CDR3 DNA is TGTGCCAGCAGCTTGTTACAGGGGGCGACTGAAGCTTTCTTT.

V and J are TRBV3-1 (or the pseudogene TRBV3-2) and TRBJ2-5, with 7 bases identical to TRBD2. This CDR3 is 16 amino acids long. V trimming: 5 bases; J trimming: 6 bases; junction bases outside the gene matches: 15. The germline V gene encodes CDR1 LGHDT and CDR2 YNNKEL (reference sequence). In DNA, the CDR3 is TGTGCCAGCAGCTCCTCGACTAGCCCGCACCGACAGACCCAGTACTTC. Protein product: CASSSSTSPHRQTQYF.

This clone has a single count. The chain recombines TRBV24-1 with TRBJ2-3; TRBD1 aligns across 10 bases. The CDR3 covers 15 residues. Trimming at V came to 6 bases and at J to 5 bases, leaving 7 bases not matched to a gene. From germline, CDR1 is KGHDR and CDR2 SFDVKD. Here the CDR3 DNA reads TGTGCCACCAGTAGTAGGGACAGGGGTGTAGATACGCAGTATTTT. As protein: CATSSRDRGVDTQYF.

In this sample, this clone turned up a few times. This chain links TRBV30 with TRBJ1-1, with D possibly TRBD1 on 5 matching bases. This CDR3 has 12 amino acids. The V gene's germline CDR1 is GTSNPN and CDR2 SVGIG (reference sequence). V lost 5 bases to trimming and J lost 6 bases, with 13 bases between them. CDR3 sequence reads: CAWGTGVAEAFF. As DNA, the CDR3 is TGTGCCTGGGGGACCGGGGTGGCTGAAGCTTTCTTT.

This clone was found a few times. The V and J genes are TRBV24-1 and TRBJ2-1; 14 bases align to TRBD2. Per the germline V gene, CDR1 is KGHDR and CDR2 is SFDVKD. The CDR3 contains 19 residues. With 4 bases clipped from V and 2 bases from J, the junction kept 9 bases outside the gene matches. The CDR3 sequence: CATSDRGTSGGQTYNEQFF. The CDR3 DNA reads TGTGCCACCAGTGACCGGGGGACTAGCGGGGGTCAAACCTACAATGAGCAGTTCTTC.

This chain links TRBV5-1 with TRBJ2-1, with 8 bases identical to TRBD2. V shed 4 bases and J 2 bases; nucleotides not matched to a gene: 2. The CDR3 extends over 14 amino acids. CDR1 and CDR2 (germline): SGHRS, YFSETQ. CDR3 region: CASSPGLAYNEQFF. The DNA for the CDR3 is TGCGCCAGCAGCCCGGGACTAGCCTACAATGAGCAGTTCTTC.

The CDR3 loop reads CASSEARTRGGRSEQFF. As DNA, the CDR3 is TGTGCCAGCAGTGAAGCGCGGACTCGCGGGGGGCGAAGTGAGCAGTTCTTC. This rearrangement joins TRBV2 to TRBJ2-1, with TRBD2 matching 8 bases. Germline trimming cut 0 bases from V and 9 bases from J; bases unmatched to any gene: 13. CDR3 length: 17 amino acids. Germline assignment: CDR1 SNHLY and CDR2 FYNNEI.

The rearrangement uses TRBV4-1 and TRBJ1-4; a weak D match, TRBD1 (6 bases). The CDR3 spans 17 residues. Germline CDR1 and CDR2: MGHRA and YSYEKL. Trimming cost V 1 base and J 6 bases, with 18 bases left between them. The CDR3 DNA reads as TGCGCCAGCAGCCAAGGGACCGGATGGGACAAGGATGAAAAACTGTTTTTT. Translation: CASSQGTGWDKDEKLFF.

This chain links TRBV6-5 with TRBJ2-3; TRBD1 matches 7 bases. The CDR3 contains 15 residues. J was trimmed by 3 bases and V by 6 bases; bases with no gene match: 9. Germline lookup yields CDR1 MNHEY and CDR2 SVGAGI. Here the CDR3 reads CASSQGTVKTDTQYF. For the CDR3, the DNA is TGTGCCAGCAGCCAGGGGACAGTGAAAACAGATACGCAGTATTTT.

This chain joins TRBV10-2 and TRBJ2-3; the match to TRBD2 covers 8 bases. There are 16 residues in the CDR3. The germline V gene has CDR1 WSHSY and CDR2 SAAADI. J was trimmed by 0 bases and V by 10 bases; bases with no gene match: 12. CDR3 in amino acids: CATQFSGGASTDTQYF. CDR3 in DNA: TGCGCCACCCAATTTTCGGGGGGGGCCAGCACAGATACGCAGTATTTT.

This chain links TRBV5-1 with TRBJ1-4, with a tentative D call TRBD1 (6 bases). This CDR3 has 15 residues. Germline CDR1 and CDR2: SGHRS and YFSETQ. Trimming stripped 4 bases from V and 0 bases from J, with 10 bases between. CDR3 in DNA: TGCGCCAGCAGCCAGTCAGGGGCAACTAATGAAAAACTGTTTTTT. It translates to CASSQSGATNEKLFF. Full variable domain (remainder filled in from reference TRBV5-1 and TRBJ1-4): KAGVTQTPRYLIKTRGQQVTLSCSPISGHRSVSWYQQTPGQGLQFLFEYFSETQRNKGNFPGRFSGRQFSNSRSEMNVSTLELGDSALYLCASSQSGATNEKLFFGSGTQLSVL.

CDR3 amino acids: CASSLARDSGETQYF. CDR3 bases: TGTGCCAGCAGTTTAGCCCGTGACAGCGGGGAGACCCAGTACTTC. The genes are TRBV28 and TRBJ2-5, with D possibly TRBD2 on 6 matching bases. Germline V gene lookup returns CDR1 MDHEN and CDR2 SYDVKM. This CDR3 contains 15 residues. V gave up 2 bases and J gave up 5 bases, with 15 bases separating them. The full variable domain, in which reference TRBV28 and TRBJ2-5 provide the parts outside the CDR3, is DVKVTQSSRYLVKRTGEKVFLECVQDMDHENMFWYRQDPGLGLRLIYFSYDVKMKEKGDIPEGYSVSREKKERFSLILESASTNQTSMYLCASSLARDSGETQYFGPGTRLLVL.

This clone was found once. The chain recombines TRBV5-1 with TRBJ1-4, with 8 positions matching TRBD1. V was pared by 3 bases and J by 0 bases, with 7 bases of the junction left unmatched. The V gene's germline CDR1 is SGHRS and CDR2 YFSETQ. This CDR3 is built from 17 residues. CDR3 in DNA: TGCGCCAGCAGCTGGGGGACAGGAAGGTCAACTAATGAAAAACTGTTTTTT. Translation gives CASSWGTGRSTNEKLFF.

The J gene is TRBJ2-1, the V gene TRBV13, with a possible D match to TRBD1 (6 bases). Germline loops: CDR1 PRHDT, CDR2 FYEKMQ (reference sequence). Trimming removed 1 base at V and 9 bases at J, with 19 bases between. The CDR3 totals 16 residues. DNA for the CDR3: TGTGCCAGCAGCTTAGTAGGAGGACAGTTTTTAGGTGAGCAGTTCTTC. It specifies CASSLVGGQFLGEQFF.